These 9 T cell receptor beta chains came from one sample sequenced in a study of OX40 agonist ivuxolimab in advanced cancers. Measured with immunoSEQ multiplex PCR; TCRdb has only the in-frame clones, and not every one. The profile shows under 70,000 clones, 80% to 90% of them singletons. Sequencing was performed on CD4+ or CD8+ T cells sorted from blood, taken in a trial of the OX40 agonist ivuxolimab. These receptors were collected from an adult with an advanced solid tumor such as melanoma, head and neck, liver or kidney cancer.

The chain uses TRBV25-1 and TRBJ2-1, with D possibly being TRBD1 or TRBD2 (6 bases each). CDR3 length: 11 residues. Trimming left V 5 bases short and J 10 bases short, with 9 bases between. The germline V gene encodes CDR1 MGHDK and CDR2 SYGVNS. The CDR3 loop reads CASSHGGEQFF. CDR3 DNA sequence: TGTGCCAGCAGTCACGGGGGCGAGCAGTTCTTC. Full variable domain (remainder filled in from reference TRBV25-1 and TRBJ2-1): EADIYQTPRYLVIGTGKKITLECSQTMGHDKMYWYQQDPGMELHLIHYSYGVNSTEKGDLSSESTVSRIRTEHFPLTLESARPSHTSQYLCASSHGGEQFFGPGTRLTVL.

V and J are TRBV27 and TRBJ1-2; D unresolved. Germline V CDR1 and CDR2: MNHEY, SMNVEV (reference sequence). This CDR3 contains 14 residues. Trimming removed 5 bases from V and 3 bases from J, with 13 bases in between. This CDR3 is CASSPWAKDYGYTF. CDR3 in DNA: TGTGCCAGCAGTCCCTGGGCCAAGGACTATGGCTACACCTTC.

V and J are TRBV19 and TRBJ2-1; D perhaps matches TRBD2 (6 bases). The germline V and J ends were trimmed by 2 bases and 0 bases, with 14 bases remaining between them. CDR3 length: 17 residues. Germline V CDR1 and CDR2: LNHDA, SQIVND (reference sequence). CDR3: CASSISSGVNSYNEQFF. CDR3 coding DNA: TGTGCCAGTAGTATAAGTAGCGGAGTGAACTCCTACAATGAGCAGTTCTTC.

The chain joins TRBV7-9 to TRBJ2-5; TRBD2 matches 9 bases. V was pared by 8 bases and J by 7 bases, with 5 bases of the junction left unmatched. CDR1 SEHNR and CDR2 FQNEAQ come from the germline V gene (reference sequence). The CDR3 length is 12 residues. The CDR3 coding sequence is TGTGCCAGCCGGACTAGCGACGGGACCCAGTACTTC. This encodes CASRTSDGTQYF.

The J gene is TRBJ2-1, the V gene TRBV27; D perhaps matches TRBD1 (5 bases). This CDR3 contains 14 residues. Trimming left V 5 bases short and J 7 bases short, with 15 bases between. From germline, CDR1 is MNHEY and CDR2 SMNVEV (reference sequence). The DNA of the CDR3 is TGTGCCAGCAGTAATACAGGCCTTGGGAATGAGCAGTTCTTC. Protein product: CASSNTGLGNEQFF.

The chain carries TRBV5-1 and TRBJ1-2, with D uncertain. The CDR3 runs 17 residues. V dropped 4 bases and J dropped 2 bases, with 21 bases sitting between them. The germline CDR1 and CDR2 sequences are SGHRS and YFSETQ. CDR3: CASSQGYGEELNYGYTF. The CDR3 bases are TGCGCCAGCAGCCAAGGGTACGGCGAGGAGTTAAACTATGGCTACACCTTC.

This clone was found once. The chain recombines TRBV27 with TRBJ1-1; unclear D gene. Per the germline V gene, CDR1 is MNHEY and CDR2 is SMNVEV (reference sequence). V gave up 3 bases and J gave up 5 bases, with 13 bases separating them. The length of the CDR3 is 14 residues. The CDR3 DNA reads as TGTGCCAGCAGTTTTGGGGATGCCCTTACTGAAGCTTTCTTT. Translating it yields CASSFGDALTEAFF.

The chain couples TRBV13 to TRBJ1-1; D is possibly TRBD1 (5 bases). The germline gives CDR1 PRHDT, CDR2 FYEKMQ (reference sequence). CDR3 length: 15 residues. Trimming left V 0 bases short and J 3 bases short, with 11 bases between. In DNA, the CDR3 is TGTGCCAGCAGCTTAGGTGGAGGAGGGGACACTGAAGCTTTCTTT. This sequence encodes CASSLGGGGDTEAFF.

This chain links TRBV19 with TRBJ2-1; D is unresolved. The CDR3 spans 13 residues. Trimming pared 3 bases from V and 5 bases from J, leaving 8 bases between. Germline V gene data show CDR1 as LNHDA and CDR2 as SQIVND (reference sequence). CDR3 coding DNA: TGTGCCAGTAGTATCCCCACTGACAATGAGCAGTTCTTC. This codes for CASSIPTDNEQFF.